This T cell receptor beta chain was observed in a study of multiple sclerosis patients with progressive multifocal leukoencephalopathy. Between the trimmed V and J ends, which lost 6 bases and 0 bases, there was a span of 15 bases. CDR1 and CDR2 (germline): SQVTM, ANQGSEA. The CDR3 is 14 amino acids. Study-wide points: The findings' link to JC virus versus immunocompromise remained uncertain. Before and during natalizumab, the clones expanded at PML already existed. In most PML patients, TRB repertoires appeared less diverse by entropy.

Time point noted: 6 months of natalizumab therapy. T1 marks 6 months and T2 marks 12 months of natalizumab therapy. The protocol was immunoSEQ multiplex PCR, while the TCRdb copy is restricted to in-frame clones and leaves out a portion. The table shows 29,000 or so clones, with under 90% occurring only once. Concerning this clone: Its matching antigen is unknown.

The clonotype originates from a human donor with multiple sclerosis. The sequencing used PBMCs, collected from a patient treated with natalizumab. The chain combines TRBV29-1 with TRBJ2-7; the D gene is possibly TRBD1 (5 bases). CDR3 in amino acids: CSVTQGTSSYEQYF. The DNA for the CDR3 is TGCAGCGTGACTCAGGGCACAAGCTCCTACGAGCAGTACTTC.